A single sample gave rise to the 27 T cell receptor beta chains below, sequenced in a study of human T cells and chemical hapten exposure. Total RNA came from unfractionated whole blood. Library construction involved attaching unique molecular identifiers to individual cDNA molecules, which allowed quantitative, reproducible TCR counting. MiXCR was run by TCRdb on the reads, yielding one entry per CDR3 protein. This table holds more than 100,000 distinct CDR3 sequences, less than 10% found once. Sequencing was carried out using whole blood. Receptor source: a human donor in good health. Some clones in this sample may be carry-over from other donors' samples.

V usage is TRBV20-1 and J usage is TRBJ2-7; 8 positions match TRBD1. V trimming: 3 bases; J trimming: 5 bases; junction bases outside the gene matches: 6. There are 13 residues in the CDR3. Germline assignment: CDR1 DFQATT and CDR2 SNEGSKA (reference sequence). The CDR3 DNA sequence: TGCAGTGCTAGGCAGGGGGCCGAGGACGAGCAGTACTTC. It translates to CSARQGAEDEQYF.

The table lists this clonotype with many counts. The rearrangement joins TRBV7-9 to TRBJ2-2; 9 bases line up with TRBD1. The CDR3 has 18 amino acids. CDR1 is SEHNR, CDR2 FQNEAQ, per germline (reference sequence). The V segment lost 1 base and the J segment 0 bases; nucleotides outside the gene matches: 6. The CDR3 bases are TGTGCCAGCAGCTTAGGGACAGGGGCTCTTTCGAACACCGGGGAGCTGTTTTTT. Translated: CASSLGTGALSNTGELFF.

This clonotype appeared a few times. The chain has TRBV27 and TRBJ2-1, with D tentatively TRBD1 or TRBD2 (7 bases each). Trimming left V 3 bases short and J 4 bases short, with 16 bases between. CDR1 MNHEY and CDR2 SMNVEV come from the germline V gene (reference sequence). This CDR3 contains 16 residues. CDR3 DNA sequence: TGTGCCAGCAGTTTTGGTTCAGGGGGGGTTTACAATGAGCAGTTCTTC. Residues: CASSFGSGGVYNEQFF.

The chain employs TRBV19 and TRBJ2-7; D is possibly TRBD1 (6 bases). This CDR3 has 13 amino acids. The V and J ends lost 6 bases and 4 bases respectively, with 13 bases between them. Germline CDR1 and CDR2: LNHDA and SQIVND (reference sequence). CDR3 in DNA: TGTGCCAGTAGCACAACAGGGAAATACGAGCAGTACTTC. This encodes CASSTTGKYEQYF.

The sample holds many counts of this clonotype. The genes are TRBV27 and TRBJ2-1; 8 nucleotides align to TRBD1. The trim removed 4 bases at V and 4 bases at J, leaving 3 bases unmatched. The CDR3 spans 14 residues. Germline-derived CDR1 and CDR2 are MNHEY and SMNVEV (reference sequence). For the CDR3, the DNA is TGTGCCAGCAGTTCCGGGACAGGATACAATGAGCAGTTCTTC. Its translation: CASSSGTGYNEQFF.

This clonotype was picked up one time. This chain connects TRBV20-1 to TRBJ2-1, with TRBD2 matching 14 bases. The CDR3 is 14 amino acids. With 4 bases clipped from V and 6 bases from J, the junction kept 2 bases outside the gene matches. Germline V gives CDR1 DFQATT, CDR2 SNEGSKA (reference sequence). CDR3 coding DNA: TGCAGTGCTAAGACTAGCGGGAGGGCCAATGAGCAGTTCTTC. Amino acids: CSAKTSGRANEQFF.

This clonotype was seen ten or more times. V is TRBV27 and J is TRBJ1-1; D might be TRBD1 (5 bases). CDR1 and CDR2 (germline): MNHEY, SMNVEV (reference sequence). Trimming cost V 5 bases and J 3 bases, with 19 bases left between them. This CDR3 is built from 16 residues. The CDR3 region is CASSQSGRRRDTEAFF. CDR3 sequence (DNA): TGTGCCAGCAGTCAATCAGGGAGGCGTAGGGACACTGAAGCTTTCTTT.

This clonotype turned up a few times. CDR3 in amino acids: CASSQQQNTEAFF. As DNA, the CDR3 is TGTGCCAGCAGCCAACAACAGAACACTGAAGCTTTCTTT. The V call is TRBV3-1, the J call TRBJ1-1; D is undetermined. Germline V lookup: CDR1 LGHDT, CDR2 YNNKEL (reference sequence). Trimming removed 2 bases at V and 1 base at J, with 5 bases between. The CDR3 is 13 residues long.

The rearrangement uses TRBV5-4 and TRBJ2-3; D not resolved. The CDR3 covers 15 residues. The germline V and J ends were trimmed by 0 bases and 0 bases, with 8 bases remaining between them. The V gene's germline CDR1 is SGHNT and CDR2 YYREEE (reference sequence). The CDR3 region has the DNA TGTGCCAGCAGCTTGGGGGATCTCAGCACAGATACGCAGTATTTT. Translation gives CASSLGDLSTDTQYF. Together with reference TRBV5-4 and TRBJ2-3, the CDR3 gives the full variable domain: ETGVTQSPTHLIKTRGQQVTLRCSSQSGHNTVSWYQQALGQGPQFIFQYYREEENGRGNFPPRFSGLQFPNYSSELNVNALELDDSALYLCASSLGDLSTDTQYFGPGTRLTVL.

This clonotype was seen ten or more times. This chain links TRBV6-5 with TRBJ1-3; the D is unclear. Germline loops: CDR1 MNHEY, CDR2 SVGAGI. The length of the CDR3 is 17 residues. V lost 1 base and J 0 bases, leaving 13 bases between the germline ends. This chain's CDR3 is CASSYWSQTSSGNTIYF. The CDR3 nucleotides are TGTGCCAGCAGTTACTGGAGTCAAACGAGCTCTGGAAACACCATATATTTT.

This clonotype appeared many times. The V and J genes are TRBV4-1 and TRBJ1-5; TRBD1 matches at 9 bases. The CDR3 loop spans 16 amino acids. Germline CDR1 is MGHRA and CDR2 is YSYEKL. V lost 1 base, J lost 7 bases, and 8 bases stayed unmatched. Written as DNA, the CDR3 is TGCGCCAGCAGCCAAGCCGGGACAGGGAGTGGACAGCCCCAGCATTTT. Amino acid sequence: CASSQAGTGSGQPQHF.

The genes are TRBV29-1 and TRBJ2-1; D is tentatively TRBD1 or TRBD2 (6 bases each). The CDR3 runs to 13 residues. Germline V gene data show CDR1 as SQVTM and CDR2 as ANQGSEA. V was clipped by 5 bases and J by 8 bases, with 16 bases between them. CDR3 sequence: CSVRGGLTDEQFF. CDR3 coding DNA: TGCAGCGTTCGAGGGGGGCTAACGGATGAGCAGTTCTTC.

Ten or more counts support this clonotype. The chain recombines TRBV20-1 with TRBJ1-5, with a possible D match to TRBD1 (6 bases). The CDR3 sequence is 14 residues long. Per the germline V gene, CDR1 is DFQATT and CDR2 is SNEGSKA (reference sequence). Deletions cut 1 base from V and 6 bases from J, with 13 bases between. CDR3 loop: CSARVAQGSQPQHF. The CDR3 DNA sequence: TGCAGTGCTAGAGTAGCGCAGGGGAGTCAGCCCCAGCATTTT.

The rearrangement links TRBV2 to TRBJ1-5; D possibly corresponds to TRBD1 (6 bases). Germline V gene lookup returns CDR1 SNHLY and CDR2 FYNNEI. This CDR3 is 15 amino acids long. V lost 4 bases to trimming and J lost 7 bases, with 17 bases between them. This CDR3 reads CASSVFRGARQPQHF. As DNA, the CDR3 is TGTGCCAGCAGTGTTTTCAGGGGCGCGAGGCAGCCCCAGCATTTT.

This clonotype was seen at least ten times. This rearrangement joins TRBV7-9 to TRBJ2-1, with TRBD2 identical over 9 bases. This CDR3 comprises 15 residues. After removal of 1 base from V and 8 bases from J, the junction contained 6 bases not matched to a gene. CDR1 SEHNR and CDR2 FQNEAQ come from the germline V gene (reference sequence). The CDR3 here is CASSLGSGSRDEQFF. The CDR3 DNA is TGTGCCAGCAGCTTAGGTAGCGGGAGTCGCGATGAGCAGTTCTTC.

The genes are TRBV7-3 and TRBJ1-4; TRBD1 is a possible D gene (5 bases). The ends were cut back, 5 bases at V and 6 bases at J, with 16 bases in the middle. Germline V lookup: CDR1 SGHTA, CDR2 FQGTGA. The CDR3 has 15 residues. CDR3: CASSPRGALYEKLFF. The CDR3 nucleotides are TGTGCCAGCAGCCCCCGAGGGGCCTTATATGAAAAACTGTTTTTT.

The chain employs TRBV5-1 and TRBJ2-7; D is tentatively TRBD1 or TRBD2 (5 bases each). CDR1 is SGHRS, CDR2 YFSETQ, per germline. The CDR3 has 14 amino acids. V was cut by 8 bases and J by 0 bases, with 15 bases left in between. The CDR3 coding sequence is TGCGCCAGGGGACGGAGCTTAAGCTCCTACGAGCAGTACTTC. Protein sequence: CARGRSLSSYEQYF.

The J gene is TRBJ2-7, the V gene TRBV5-6, with a weak D call TRBD1 (5 bases). CDR3 length: 13 residues. V lost 0 bases, J lost 5 bases, and 9 bases lay in between. Germline V gene data show CDR1 as SGHDT and CDR2 as YYEEEE. CDR3 sequence: CASSLVQGHEQYF. In DNA, the CDR3 is TGTGCCAGCAGCTTGGTTCAGGGCCACGAGCAGTACTTC.

Points on this clonotype: The junction and the germline gene differ at one end; a read error may be behind it. The chain carries TRBV20-1 and TRBJ2-1, with TRBD1 as a possible D gene (5 bases). The germline V gene encodes CDR1 DFQATT and CDR2 SNEGSKA (reference sequence). This CDR3 spans 16 amino acids. The CDR3 loop reads CSARLGAQSSFNEQFF. The CDR3, as DNA: TGCAGTGCCCGGCTTGGGGCCCAAAGCTCCTTCAATGAGCAGTTCTTC.

The chain joins TRBV4-3 to TRBJ2-3, with D perhaps TRBD1 (6 bases). The germline V gene has CDR1 LGHNA and CDR2 YSLEER. The CDR3 runs to 15 residues. V lost 2 bases and J 4 bases, leaving 13 bases between the germline ends. The CDR3 DNA sequence: TGCGCCAGCAGCCAACCAGGACAGACGGCAGATACGCAGTATTTT. This sequence encodes CASSQPGQTADTQYF.

This clonotype came up a few times. The V call is TRBV13, the J call TRBJ2-2, with D unresolved. Germline-derived CDR1 and CDR2 are PRHDT and FYEKMQ (reference sequence). Trimming took off 8 bases at V and 0 bases at J, with 7 bases between the two ends. The CDR3 is 13 amino acids. Written as DNA, the CDR3 is TGTGCCAGCCCCGGAGCGAACACCGGGGAGCTGTTTTTT. Encoded protein: CASPGANTGELFF.

This clonotype was recorded many times. The chain has TRBV7-9 and TRBJ2-2; D uncertain. Looked up from germline, CDR1 is SEHNR and CDR2 is FQNEAQ (reference sequence). This CDR3 comprises 12 residues. Trimming pared 5 bases from V and 3 bases from J, leaving 4 bases between. CDR3 bases: TGTGCCAGCAGCCGAGACACCGGGGAGCTGTTTTTT. Its translation: CASSRDTGELFF.

This clonotype has at least ten counts. One end of the junction is discordant with germline, which a read error may explain. This chain connects TRBV9 to TRBJ1-6; D perhaps matches TRBD1 (5 bases). In germline, CDR1 is SGDLS, CDR2 YYNGEE. CDR3 length equals 15 residues. The CDR3 nucleotides read TGTGCCAGCAGCCCCCCCGGGACCTACAATTCACCCCTCCACTTT. Translating gives CASSPPGTYNSPLHF.

The rearrangement links TRBV3-1 to TRBJ1-4; no definite D call. CDR1 is LGHDT and CDR2 is YNNKEL in the germline V gene (reference sequence). The V end lost 1 base, the J end lost 3 bases, and 0 bases lay between the germline ends. CDR3 length: 12 residues. CDR3 sequence reads: CASSQANEKLFF. For the CDR3, the DNA is TGTGCCAGCAGCCAAGCTAATGAAAAACTGTTTTTT.

The chain is built from TRBV4-1 and TRBJ1-5; D remains unclear. The germline V gene has CDR1 MGHRA and CDR2 YSYEKL. Deletions cut 4 bases from V and 0 bases from J, with 7 bases between. This CDR3 has 14 amino acids. The CDR3 coding sequence is TGCGCCAGCAGCCTCGGGATTAGCAATCAGCCCCAGCATTTT. Translating gives CASSLGISNQPQHF.

This clonotype was counted at least ten times. The gene calls are TRBV6-1 and TRBJ1-1; 8 bases are a match to TRBD1. The J segment lost 0 bases and the V segment lost 7 bases, leaving 10 bases of the junction unmatched. CDR3 length: 16 residues. CDR1 and CDR2 from the germline V gene are MNHNS and SASEGT. CDR3 loop: CASIPAPGQVNTEAFF. The CDR3 DNA sequence: TGTGCCAGCATCCCGGCCCCGGGACAGGTGAACACTGAAGCTTTCTTT.

The rearrangement joins TRBV19 to TRBJ2-3; D may be TRBD1 (5 bases). CDR1 is LNHDA, CDR2 SQIVND, per germline (reference sequence). The CDR3 is made up of 14 amino acids. V was trimmed by 3 bases and J by 6 bases, leaving 13 bases between them. This CDR3 reads CASSIEAGLDTQYF. CDR3 DNA: TGTGCCAGTAGTATCGAGGCAGGGTTGGATACGCAGTATTTT.